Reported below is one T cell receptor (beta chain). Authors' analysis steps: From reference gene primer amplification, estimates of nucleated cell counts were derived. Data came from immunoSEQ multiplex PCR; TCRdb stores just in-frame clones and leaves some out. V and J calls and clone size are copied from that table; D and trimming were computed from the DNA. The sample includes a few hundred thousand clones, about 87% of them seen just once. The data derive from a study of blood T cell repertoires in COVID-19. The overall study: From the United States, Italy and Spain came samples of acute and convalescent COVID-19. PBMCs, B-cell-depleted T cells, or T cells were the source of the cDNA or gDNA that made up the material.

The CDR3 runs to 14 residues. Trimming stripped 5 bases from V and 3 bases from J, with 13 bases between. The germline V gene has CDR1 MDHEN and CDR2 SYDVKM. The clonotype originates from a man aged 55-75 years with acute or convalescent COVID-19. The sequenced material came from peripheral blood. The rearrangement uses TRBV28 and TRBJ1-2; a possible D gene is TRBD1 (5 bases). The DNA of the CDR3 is TGTGCCAGCAGTCAGGGCCCCATTCACTATGGCTACACCTTC. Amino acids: CASSQGPIHYGYTF.